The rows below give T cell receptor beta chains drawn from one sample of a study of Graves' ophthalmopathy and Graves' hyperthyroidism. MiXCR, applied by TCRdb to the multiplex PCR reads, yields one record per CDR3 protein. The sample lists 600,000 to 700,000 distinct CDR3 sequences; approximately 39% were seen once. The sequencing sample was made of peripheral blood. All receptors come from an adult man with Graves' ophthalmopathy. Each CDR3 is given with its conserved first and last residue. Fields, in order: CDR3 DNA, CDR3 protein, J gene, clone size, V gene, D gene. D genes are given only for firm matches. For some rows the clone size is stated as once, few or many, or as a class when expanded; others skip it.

DNA: TGCAGCGTGGAAGGGGACAGGGGGGCCCAGGAGCAGTACTTC
CDR3: CSVEGDRGAQEQYF
J: TRBJ2-7
size: NA
V: TRBV29-1
D: TRBD1

DNA: TGTGCCAGCAGCTTAGCGAGGACCCAAGAGACCCAGTACTTC
CDR3: CASSLARTQETQYF
J: TRBJ2-5
size: NA
V: TRBV11-2
D: NA

DNA: TGTGCCAGCAGCTTAGTGGGCGGGAGAGAGCAGTACTTC
CDR3: CASSLVGGREQYF
J: TRBJ2-7
size: many
V: TRBV7-2
D: TRBD2

DNA: TGCAGCGTTGAAATACGTCCGAATGGCTACACCTTC
CDR3: CSVEIRPNGYTF
J: TRBJ1-2
size: many
V: TRBV29-1
D: NA

DNA: TGTGCCAGCAGTTTAAGGCCGCGGGATGGCTACACCTTC
CDR3: CASSLRPRDGYTF
J: TRBJ1-2
size: many
V: TRBV12-3/TRBV12-4
D: NA

DNA: TGTGCCATCAGTGGGTCGAGACTAGGAAAGACCCAGTACTTC
CDR3: CAISGSRLGKTQYF
J: TRBJ2-5
size: NA
V: TRBV10-3
D: NA

DNA: TGCGCCAGCAGCCAAGATCCTAGCGCGCCCTACGAGCAGTACTTC
CDR3: CASSQDPSAPYEQYF
J: TRBJ2-7
size: NA
V: TRBV4-1
D: NA

DNA: TGTGCCAGCAGGACGGGCCACATCGGAAACACCATATATTTT
CDR3: CASRTGHIGNTIYF
J: TRBJ1-3
size: NA
V: TRBV2
D: NA

DNA: TGCAGCGTAGGTACACACACCGGGGCCAACGTCCTGACTTTC
CDR3: CSVGTHTGANVLTF
J: TRBJ2-6
size: NA
V: TRBV29-1
D: NA

DNA: TGTGCCAGCAGCACGGACCGGGACAGCTCCTACGAGCAGTACTTC
CDR3: CASSTDRDSSYEQYF
J: TRBJ2-7
size: many
V: TRBV7-9
D: TRBD1

DNA: TGTGCCAGCAGCTCGGCTCAACAGGCCGACCGGGGCTACACCTTC
CDR3: CASSSAQQADRGYTF
J: TRBJ1-2
size: NA
V: TRBV7-2
D: NA

DNA: TGTGCCAGTAGTATACACGGGAGAGAGTCCTACGAGCAGTACTTC
CDR3: CASSIHGRESYEQYF
J: TRBJ2-7
size: many
V: TRBV19
D: NA

DNA: TGTGCCAGCAGCCCCAGGAGGGTAGGCACTGAAGCTTTCTTT
CDR3: CASSPRRVGTEAFF
J: TRBJ1-1
size: NA
V: TRBV7-9
D: NA

DNA: TGTGCCAGCAGTTCCCGGGACAGGATCTACGAGCAGTACTTC
CDR3: CASSSRDRIYEQYF
J: TRBJ2-7
size: NA
V: TRBV2
D: TRBD1

DNA: TGTGCCAGCAGCTTACCTCGAACGGGACAGGATCAGCCCCAGCATTTT
CDR3: CASSLPRTGQDQPQHF
J: TRBJ1-5
size: NA
V: TRBV7-8
D: TRBD1

DNA: TGCGCCAGCAGTGAGGACAGGGGCGCAGCTTGGACTGAAGCTTTCTTT
CDR3: CASSEDRGAAWTEAFF
J: TRBJ1-1
size: NA
V: TRBV10-2
D: TRBD1

DNA: TGTGCCAGCAGTTTAACCCCCGGCGACAGGCGTCCTGGGGCCGGGGAGCTGTTTTTT
CDR3: CASSLTPGDRRPGAGELFF
J: TRBJ2-2
size: NA
V: TRBV12-3/TRBV12-4
D: NA

DNA: TGTGCCAGCAGCTTAGATTATTGGACTAGCGGGGACAACACCGGGGAGCTGTTTTTT
CDR3: CASSLDYWTSGDNTGELFF
J: TRBJ2-2
size: NA
V: TRBV7-9
D: TRBD2

DNA: TGTGCCAGCAGTCCCCACGGGGCGGGGGGAAGAAATGAGCAGTACTTC
CDR3: CASSPHGAGGRNEQYF
J: TRBJ2-7
size: few
V: TRBV7-2
D: TRBD2

DNA: TGTGCCAGCGGAGGAGGCCTCGGGGAGGGAGAGACCCAGTACTTC
CDR3: CASGGGLGEGETQYF
J: TRBJ2-5
size: NA
V: TRBV2
D: TRBD2

DNA: TGTGCCAGCTCAGGGGGCGCGACGACTGAAGCTTTCTTT
CDR3: CASSGGATTEAFF
J: TRBJ1-1
size: many
V: TRBV25-1
D: TRBD1

DNA: TGCGCCAGCAGTACTAGCGGGTACCAAGAGACCCAGTACTTC
CDR3: CASSTSGYQETQYF
J: TRBJ2-5
size: many
V: TRBV5-1
D: TRBD2

DNA: TGTGCCAGTAGTAACCGGGGGGGCCAAGAGACCCAGTACTTC
CDR3: CASSNRGGQETQYF
J: TRBJ2-5
size: NA
V: TRBV19
D: TRBD2

DNA: TGTGCTAGTGGTTTGGCCCGACAGGGGCAGACTGAAGCTTTCTTT
CDR3: CASGLARQGQTEAFF
J: TRBJ1-1
size: few
V: TRBV12-5
D: TRBD1

DNA: TGTGCCAGCAGACTAGCGGGAGGGCAGAATGAGCAGTTCTTC
CDR3: CASRLAGGQNEQFF
J: TRBJ2-1
size: few
V: TRBV25-1
D: TRBD2

DNA: TGTGCCAGCAGTCCCGGGACTAGCGGGAGGGCCGGGGAGCTGTTTTTT
CDR3: CASSPGTSGRAGELFF
J: TRBJ2-2
size: NA
V: TRBV7-2
D: TRBD2

DNA: TGTGCCAGCAGCCTAGTAACCTTCACAGATACGCAGTATTTT
CDR3: CASSLVTFTDTQYF
J: TRBJ2-3
size: NA
V: TRBV12-3/TRBV12-4
D: NA

DNA: TGTGCCAGCAGCTTAGGGGGACTAGCGGGAGGCACCTACGAGAAGTACTTC
CDR3: CASSLGGLAGGTYEKYF
J: TRBJ2-7
size: NA
V: TRBV11-2
D: TRBD2

DNA: TGTGCCATCACTCGCAGGGTTTTCGGGGAGCTGTTTTTT
CDR3: CAITRRVFGELFF
J: TRBJ2-2
size: NA
V: TRBV10-3
D: NA

DNA: TGTGCCAGCGGAAATCCCCCCGGGGATGAAAAACTGTTTTTT
CDR3: CASGNPPGDEKLFF
J: TRBJ1-4
size: NA
V: TRBV9
D: NA

DNA: TGTGCCAGCAGCGGGCTTAGCGGGAGGGCCACCGGGGAGCTGTTTTTT
CDR3: CASSGLSGRATGELFF
J: TRBJ2-2
size: NA
V: TRBV25-1
D: TRBD2

DNA: TGTGCCAGCTCAACGGTTACAGGGTTCGCTTTCTTT
CDR3: CASSTVTGFAFF
J: TRBJ1-1
size: NA
V: TRBV18
D: NA

DNA: TGTGCCACCAGTGATTTGACCGGGGAGAGAACCGATAATTCACCCCCCCACTTT
CDR3: CATSDLTGERTDNSPPHF
J: TRBJ1-6
size: NA
V: TRBV24-1
D: NA

DNA: TGTGCCAGCAGCGTTACCCCGGGACAGAACACCGGGGAGCTGTTTTTT
CDR3: CASSVTPGQNTGELFF
J: TRBJ2-2
size: few
V: TRBV9
D: NA

DNA: TGTGCCAGCAGTGACATAACGCCAACTAATGAAAAACTGTTTTTT
CDR3: CASSDITPTNEKLFF
J: TRBJ1-4
size: few
V: TRBV6-1
D: NA

DNA: TGTGCCAGCAGTGAATGGTCGGCTAGCGGGAACTACGAGCAGTACTTC
CDR3: CASSEWSASGNYEQYF
J: TRBJ2-7
size: NA
V: TRBV6-1
D: TRBD2

DNA: TGTGCCAGCAGCCCCGGACAGGGAAATGGTCCCCAGCATTTT
CDR3: CASSPGQGNGPQHF
J: TRBJ1-5
size: NA
V: TRBV4-2
D: TRBD1

DNA: TGTGCCAGCAGGCACCCGGGACAGTCTAGCAATCAGCCCCAGCATTTT
CDR3: CASRHPGQSSNQPQHF
J: TRBJ1-5
size: NA
V: TRBV2
D: TRBD1

DNA: TGTGCCAGCAGGGGTGGGGCTACCGGGGGGTTCTACGAGCAGTACTTC
CDR3: CASRGGATGGFYEQYF
J: TRBJ2-7
size: many
V: TRBV7-8
D: TRBD2

DNA: TGTGCCAGCAGTCCGACCGATAACTATGGCTACACCTTC
CDR3: CASSPTDNYGYTF
J: TRBJ1-2
size: many
V: TRBV7-9
D: NA

DNA: TGTGCCAGCAGCCCGACGCCGGGACAGCTATACGAGCAGTACTTC
CDR3: CASSPTPGQLYEQYF
J: TRBJ2-7
size: many
V: TRBV7-2
D: TRBD1

DNA: TGTGCCACCACCGGAGGGCCGCGGGGCGCCAAAAACATTCAGTACTTC
CDR3: CATTGGPRGAKNIQYF
J: TRBJ2-4
size: NA
V: TRBV2
D: NA

DNA: TGTGCCAGCAGCACTACTCGACAGGAACCCTCTGGAAACACCATATATTTT
CDR3: CASSTTRQEPSGNTIYF
J: TRBJ1-3
size: NA
V: TRBV7-9
D: NA

DNA: TGTGCCAGCAGACTCTCGGTGGGGGGCGGCGATGAAAAACTGTTTTTT
CDR3: CASRLSVGGGDEKLFF
J: TRBJ1-4
size: NA
V: TRBV12-3/TRBV12-4
D: NA

DNA: TGTGCCACCATTAGGACAGGGGACTATGGCTACACCTTC
CDR3: CATIRTGDYGYTF
J: TRBJ1-2
size: few
V: TRBV10-3
D: TRBD1

DNA: NA
CDR3: CASSFYICSAVGRNRGQPQHF
J: TRBJ1-5
size: NA
V: TRBV7-2
D: NA

DNA: TGTGCCAGCAGCGTAGATGGTAGCGGGACCTACGAGCAGTACTTC
CDR3: CASSVDGSGTYEQYF
J: TRBJ2-7
size: many
V: TRBV9
D: TRBD2

DNA: TGTGCCACCAGCAGTTACATCGGGAGCAACTATGGCTACACCTTC
CDR3: CATSSYIGSNYGYTF
J: TRBJ1-2
size: NA
V: TRBV15
D: NA

DNA: TGCAGTGCGGCAGAAAACTACGAGCAGTACTTC
CDR3: CSAAENYEQYF
J: TRBJ2-7
size: many
V: TRBV20-1
D: NA

DNA: TGTGCCAGCAAAAGCGGGGGGGCAAGTTACGAGCAGTACTTC
CDR3: CASKSGGASYEQYF
J: TRBJ2-7
size: many
V: TRBV2
D: TRBD2

DNA: TGCAGCGTTGAAAGGCCGGAGAACACTGAAGCTTTCTTT
CDR3: CSVERPENTEAFF
J: TRBJ1-1
size: many
V: TRBV29-1
D: NA

DNA: TGCAGTGCTAGAACGAGCCTACAGAGGGCTGGCTACACCTTC
CDR3: CSARTSLQRAGYTF
J: TRBJ1-2
size: many
V: TRBV20-1
D: NA

DNA: TGTGCCAGCAGCCAAGATTTAGCCAGGACCGCTGGAAACACCATATATTTT
CDR3: CASSQDLARTAGNTIYF
J: TRBJ1-3
size: few
V: TRBV3-1
D: NA

DNA: TGCAGTGCTAGATCGTACCGGGACAGTTATGGCTACACCTTC
CDR3: CSARSYRDSYGYTF
J: TRBJ1-2
size: many
V: TRBV20-1
D: TRBD1

DNA: TGTGCCATCAGCCAGGACAGTGAAGCTTTCTTT
CDR3: CAISQDSEAFF
J: TRBJ1-1
size: many
V: TRBV10-3
D: NA

DNA: TGTGCCAGTAGCCCGGGCAGCCGGGCCACTGAAGCTTTCTTT
CDR3: CASSPGSRATEAFF
J: TRBJ1-1
size: NA
V: TRBV19
D: NA

DNA: TGCAGTGCTAGTAGGGCAGTCAATCAGCCCCAGCATTTT
CDR3: CSASRAVNQPQHF
J: TRBJ1-5
size: NA
V: TRBV20-1
D: NA

DNA: TGCAGCAACGGCCCTCCCTATAATTCACCCCTCCACTTT
CDR3: CSNGPPYNSPLHF
J: TRBJ1-6
size: NA
V: TRBV29-1
D: NA

DNA: TGTGCCAGTAGTATAGATACCTATCGGGGACAGGGGCACTATGGCTACACCTTC
CDR3: CASSIDTYRGQGHYGYTF
J: TRBJ1-2
size: NA
V: TRBV19
D: TRBD1